A single sample is the source of the 2 T cell receptor beta chains below, sequenced in a study of T cell responses to AZD1222 COVID-19 vaccine. Libraries were prepared by immunoSEQ multiplex PCR; TCRdb keeps only in-frame clonotypes and omits some of them. The table includes around 150,000 clones, 84% detected once. The input for sequencing was peripheral blood, taken on day 0 of AZD1222 vaccination. These receptors all come from an adult in good health.

The chain employs TRBV6-5 and TRBJ1-3, with 7 bases identical to TRBD1. Germline trimming cut 2 bases from V and 7 bases from J; bases unmatched to any gene: 11. This CDR3 is 16 amino acids long. Germline lookup yields CDR1 MNHEY and CDR2 SVGAGI. The CDR3 sequence: CASSYRRTGQRNTIYF. The CDR3 bases are TGTGCCAGCAGTTACCGCCGGACAGGACAGCGGAACACCATATATTTT.

The genes are TRBV5-1 and TRBJ2-5; TRBD2 matches 14 bases. Germline-derived CDR1 and CDR2 are SGHRS and YFSETQ. This CDR3 is 16 amino acids long. With V trimmed by 2 bases and J by 5 bases, 5 bases remained unmatched. The DNA of the CDR3 is TGCGCCAGCAGCTTCCTGACTAGCGGGGGGGCCGAGACCCAGTACTTC. Translated: CASSFLTSGGAETQYF.